One and the same sample provided the 19 T cell receptor beta chains below, sequenced in a study of cytomegalovirus exposure and HLA in healthy donors. Only in-frame clones appear in the TCRdb table, and some are missing; sequencing was by immunoSEQ multiplex PCR. Of under 250,000 clones listed, about 89% are singletons. Sequencing was carried out using PBMCs. Source of these receptors: a woman in her late teens or twenties in good health and CMV-seronegative.

The rearrangement uses TRBV7-2 and TRBJ2-3; 7 bases agree with TRBD2. V dropped 1 base and J dropped 4; count of bases not matched to a gene: 5. In germline, CDR1 is SGHTA, CDR2 FQGNSA. This CDR3 comprises 15 residues. The CDR3 sequence is CASSLGGSGADTQYF. The CDR3 DNA sequence: TGTGCCAGCAGCTTAGGCGGGAGTGGCGCAGATACGCAGTATTTT.

The V call is TRBV6-5, the J call TRBJ2-7, with TRBD2 matching 7 bases. This CDR3 has 12 residues. Germline loops: CDR1 MNHEY, CDR2 SVGAGI. V trimming: 11 bases; J trimming: 7 bases; junction bases outside the gene matches: 11. CDR3 sequence: CAGGDRSMEQYF. CDR3 nucleotides: TGTGCCGGGGGGGACCGCTCAATGGAGCAGTACTTC.

This clone appeared a single time. V and J are TRBV7-8 and TRBJ2-7, with 10 nucleotides matching TRBD2. V lost 5 bases to trimming and J lost 6 bases; unmatched junction nucleotides: 10. This CDR3 is built from 15 residues. The V gene's germline CDR1 is SGHVS and CDR2 FQNEAQ. This CDR3 is CASSPRLAGPSEQYF. CDR3 coding DNA: TGTGCCAGCAGCCCCAGACTAGCGGGCCCTTCCGAGCAGTACTTC. The full variable domain, its missing parts supplied by reference TRBV7-8 and TRBJ2-7, is GAGVSQSPRYKVAKRGQDVALRCDPISGHVSLFWYQQALGQGPEFLTYFQNEAQLDKSGLPSDRFFAERPEGSVSTLKIQRTQQEDSAVYLCASSPRLAGPSEQYFGPGTRLTVT.

The chain combines TRBV7-9 with TRBJ2-5; possibly TRBD2 for D (5 bases). CDR3 length: 15 amino acids. Between the trimmed V and J ends, which lost 4 bases and 7 bases, there was a span of 19 bases. The germline CDR1 and CDR2 sequences are SEHNR and FQNEAQ (reference sequence). CDR3 nucleotides: TGTGCCAGCAGCTCCCGACTTAGAAACCGGGGGACCCAGTACTTC. It yields the protein CASSSRLRNRGTQYF.

This rearrangement joins TRBV19 to TRBJ2-7; D is possibly TRBD2 (5 bases). CDR1 and CDR2 (germline): LNHDA, SQIVND (reference sequence). The CDR3 totals 15 residues. With 5 bases removed from V and 1 base from J, the gap between germline ends came to 15 bases. The CDR3 DNA sequence: TGTGCCAGTAGTTTGCGGGCCCGTCAATCCTACGAGCAGTACTTC. It is translated as CASSLRARQSYEQYF.

This clone was counted once. J is TRBJ2-3 and V is TRBV2; D uncertain. Deletions cut 4 bases from V and 2 bases from J, with 10 bases between. In germline, CDR1 is SNHLY, CDR2 FYNNEI. This CDR3 contains 14 residues. The CDR3 bases are TGTGCCAGCAGTGGCCATCTAGTCACAGATACGCAGTATTTT. Translation gives CASSGHLVTDTQYF. Filled out from reference TRBV2 and TRBJ2-3, the complete variable domain reads EPEVTQTPSHQVTQMGQEVILRCVPISNHLYFYWYRQILGQKVEFLVSFYNNEISEKSEIFDDQFSVERPDGSNFTLKIRSTKLEDSAMYFCASSGHLVTDTQYFGPGTRLTVL.

In its sample, this clone was seen once. V and J are TRBV6-1 and TRBJ1-2; D is ambiguous. V dropped 1 base and J dropped 5 bases, with 8 bases sitting between them. Germline V lookup: CDR1 MNHNS, CDR2 SASEGT. The CDR3 extends over 13 amino acids. The CDR3 region has the DNA TGTGCCAGCAGTGAAGGGCAGAGGTATGGCTACACCTTC. Its protein product is CASSEGQRYGYTF.

This clone has just one count. The genes are TRBV5-6 and TRBJ2-1, with TRBD1 matching over 7 bases. With 0 bases clipped from V and 5 bases from J, the junction kept 5 bases outside the gene matches. There are 15 residues in the CDR3. The V gene's germline CDR1 is SGHDT and CDR2 YYEEEE. The CDR3 here is CASSLGQGEHNEQFF. The DNA of the CDR3 is TGTGCCAGCAGCTTGGGACAGGGAGAGCACAATGAGCAGTTCTTC.

The chain joins TRBV18 to TRBJ1-2; 8 bases are a match to TRBD1. The CDR3 has 13 amino acids. Germline V CDR1 and CDR2: KGHSH, LQKENI. The trim removed 4 bases at V and 8 bases at J, leaving 6 bases unmatched. In DNA form, the CDR3 reads TGTGCCAGCTCACTTGACAGGGGAGGCGGCTACACCTTC. This codes for CASSLDRGGGYTF.

This clone is a singleton in its sample. This rearrangement joins TRBV6-4 to TRBJ1-2; D is undetermined. The CDR3 extends over 14 amino acids. The germline V and J ends were trimmed by 0 bases and 8 bases, with 13 bases remaining between them. The germline V gene has CDR1 MRHNA and CDR2 SNTAGT. In nucleotides, the CDR3 is TGTGCCAGCAGTGACTCCCCCGCAGAACGCGGCTACACCTTC. It encodes CASSDSPAERGYTF.

This clone was counted a few times. The chain couples TRBV11-2 to TRBJ2-2, with 9 bases fitting TRBD2. The CDR3 is 17 residues long. With V trimmed by 5 bases and J by 4 bases, 11 bases remained unmatched. Germline lookup yields CDR1 SGHAT and CDR2 FQNNGV. The chain's CDR3 is CASSPKPAGGLTGELFF. For the CDR3, the DNA is TGTGCCAGCAGCCCTAAGCCAGCGGGAGGCCTCACCGGGGAGCTGTTTTTT.

This chain uses TRBV27 with TRBJ2-1, with 9 positions matching TRBD2. The germline gives CDR1 MNHEY, CDR2 SMNVEV (reference sequence). The CDR3 totals 16 residues. Losses at the gene ends were 4 bases for V and 3 bases for J; bases not matched to a gene: 7. The CDR3: CASSYSWTSVYNEQFF. The CDR3 DNA reads TGTGCCAGCAGTTATAGTTGGACTAGCGTCTACAATGAGCAGTTCTTC.

V is TRBV5-4 and J is TRBJ2-1, with D possibly TRBD2 on 5 matching bases. The CDR3 spans 14 residues. V was pared by 0 bases and J by 8 bases, with 12 bases between. CDR1 and CDR2 from the germline V gene are SGHNT and YYREEE (reference sequence). The CDR3 DNA sequence: TGTGCCAGCAGCTTGGAGCGGCCCGGGGATGAGCAGTTCTTC. It translates to CASSLERPGDEQFF.

A single count supports this clone. The V and J genes are TRBV6-5 and TRBJ1-1; 8 nucleotides match TRBD1. Germline CDR1 and CDR2: MNHEY and SVGAGI. The ends lost 6 bases at V and 1 base at J; junction bases unmatched: 4. The CDR3 extends over 14 amino acids. CDR3 region: CASRRTGTNTEAFF. In DNA, the CDR3 is TGTGCCAGCAGGAGGACAGGGACGAACACTGAAGCTTTCTTT.

V gene TRBV5-4 combines with J gene TRBJ2-7; 9 nucleotides align to TRBD1. V lost 9 bases and J lost 6; bases outside the gene matches: 4. This CDR3 has 11 residues. CDR1 is SGHNT, CDR2 YYREEE, per germline (reference sequence). The CDR3, as DNA: TGTGCCACCGGACAGGGGATCGAGCAGTACTTC. Protein: CATGQGIEQYF.

The CDR3, as DNA: TGTGCCAGCAGCCAGGAGCGGGGGGGGCAGTACTTC. It specifies CASSQERGGQYF. V usage is TRBV4-2 and J usage is TRBJ2-7; TRBD2 matches at 10 bases. The CDR3 is 12 residues long. Germline V gene sequence: CDR1 LGHNA, CDR2 YNFKEQ. V shed 3 bases, J shed 9 bases, and the junction held 2 bases outside the gene matches.

V and J are TRBV2 and TRBJ2-1; D remains unclear. The CDR3 spans 11 residues. V was cut by 7 bases and J by 8 bases, with 9 bases left in between. Germline V lookup: CDR1 SNHLY, CDR2 FYNNEI. The CDR3 region has the DNA TGTGCCAGCACTCCCCGGTATGAGCAGTTCTTC. Translating gives CASTPRYEQFF. Supplemented by reference TRBV2 and TRBJ2-1, the full variable domain reads EPEVTQTPSHQVTQMGQEVILRCVPISNHLYFYWYRQILGQKVEFLVSFYNNEISEKSEIFDDQFSVERPDGSNFTLKIRSTKLEDSAMYFCASTPRYEQFFGPGTRLTVL.

The chain couples TRBV29-1 to TRBJ1-3; perhaps TRBD1 as D (6 bases). V was cut by 4 bases and J by 3 bases, with 10 bases left in between. From germline, CDR1 is SQVTM and CDR2 ANQGSEA. This CDR3 is 13 amino acids long. Here the CDR3 reads CSVGQGYGNTIYF. The CDR3 coding sequence is TGCAGCGTTGGGCAGGGGTATGGAAACACCATATATTTT.

The chain is built from TRBV10-2 and TRBJ1-3; TRBD1 might be the D (6 bases). Per the germline V gene, CDR1 is WSHSY and CDR2 is SAAADI. The germline V and J ends were trimmed by 6 bases and 2 bases, with 11 bases remaining between them. The CDR3 spans 14 residues. The CDR3 is CASSLTGTGNTIYF. DNA for the CDR3: TGCGCCAGCAGCCTAACAGGGACTGGAAACACCATATATTTT.